These 24 T cell receptor beta chains were sequenced from one sample in a study of T cell responses to AZD1222 COVID-19 vaccine. TCRdb's copy holds only in-frame clones and misses some; the assay was immunoSEQ multiplex PCR. Altogether about 59,000 clones are present, 65% to 90% being singletons, with the ten largest covering 15% to 20%. The input for sequencing was peripheral blood, taken on day 0 of AZD1222 vaccination. The receptors were gathered from an adult in good health.

With regard to this clone: The junction differs from germline at one of its ends, possibly a read error. The chain is built from TRBV2 and TRBJ2-1; 10 bases match TRBD2. The CDR3 contains 15 residues. Germline-derived CDR1 and CDR2 are SNHLY and FYNNEI. The CDR3 DNA sequence: TGTGCCAGCGGTGAAGGGTCTAGCGGGGGTTATGAGCAGTTCTTC. Residues: CASGEGSSGGYEQFF.

This chain links TRBV7-3 with TRBJ2-7; TRBD2 might be the D (5 bases). Trimming took off 2 bases at V and 1 base at J, with 21 bases between the two ends. The CDR3 covers 18 residues. Germline V lookup: CDR1 SGHTA, CDR2 FQGTGA. CDR3 DNA sequence: TGTGCCAGCAGCTTACTTCGTATGAGGGCCAGGAAGTCCTACGAGCAGTACGTC. It encodes CASSLLRMRARKSYEQYV.

V gene TRBV27 combines with J gene TRBJ1-4; D is perhaps TRBD1 (5 bases). Germline CDR1 reads MNHEY; CDR2 reads SMNVEV (reference sequence). The CDR3 totals 16 residues. Trimming cost V 6 bases and J 8 bases, with 22 bases left between them. CDR3 bases: TGTGCCAGCAGATCGCTCGCCGAGAGGGGTTCCGAAAAACTGTTTTTT. Protein product: CASRSLAERGSEKLFF.

This chain connects TRBV27 to TRBJ2-7; TRBD1 agrees at 9 bases. CDR1 is MNHEY, CDR2 SMNVEV, per germline (reference sequence). V dropped 4 bases and J dropped 6; count of bases not matched to a gene: 10. The CDR3 totals 15 residues. CDR3 sequence: CASSSKDRGGGEQYF. The DNA for the CDR3 is TGTGCCAGCAGTTCCAAGGACAGGGGAGGGGGCGAGCAGTACTTC.

This clone was counted between two and nine times. J is TRBJ1-5 and V is TRBV11-3, with 8 bases fitting TRBD1. Germline trimming cut 4 bases from V and 3 bases from J; bases unmatched to any gene: 5. CDR3 length: 15 residues. Looked up from germline, CDR1 is SGHNT and CDR2 is YENEEA. DNA of the CDR3: TGTGCCAGCAGCTGGGGCAGGGGGCTCAATCAGCCCCAGCATTTT. Translating it yields CASSWGRGLNQPQHF.

Comment on this clone: Other DNA variants within this sample encode the same CDR3. The genes are TRBV12-3 or TRBV12-4 and TRBJ1-2; D call uncertain. This CDR3 is built from 13 residues. Trimming removed 6 bases from V and 3 bases from J, with 11 bases in between. CDR3 sequence (DNA): TGTGCCAGCAGCCTGCGGCAGGACTATGGCTACACCTTC. Its translation is CASSLRQDYGYTF.

This rearrangement joins TRBV10-1 to TRBJ2-1, with 8 bases identical to TRBD1. The V segment lost 7 bases and the J segment 10 bases; nucleotides outside the gene matches: 12. This CDR3 region has 14 residues. Germline CDR1 reads WNHNN; CDR2 reads SYGVQD (reference sequence). The CDR3 coding sequence is TGCGCCAGCATAGGGACAGGACCTAAGCCCGAGCAGTTCTTC. It translates to CASIGTGPKPEQFF.

This clone was seen only once. The rearrangement joins TRBV7-9 to TRBJ2-1; D is perhaps TRBD2 (6 bases). The CDR3 has 15 amino acids. V dropped 6 bases and J dropped 3 bases, with 15 bases sitting between them. Germline CDR1 is SEHNR and CDR2 is FQNEAQ (reference sequence). The CDR3 DNA is TGTGCCAGCAGGTCTCGGGACTGGAGCTACAATGAGCAGTTCTTC. Its protein is CASRSRDWSYNEQFF.

This sequence joins TRBV6-5 and TRBJ1-3; D gene unclear. Germline V gene lookup returns CDR1 MNHEY and CDR2 SVGAGI. Trimming took 3 bases from V and 0 from J, leaving 9 bases between them. The CDR3 length is 15 residues. CDR3 loop: CASSYFGVSGNTIYF. The DNA of the CDR3 is TGTGCCAGCAGTTATTTCGGGGTCTCTGGAAACACCATATATTTT.

This chain connects TRBV7-9 to TRBJ1-1; 9 bases match TRBD1. Germline CDR1 and CDR2: SEHNR and FQNEAQ (reference sequence). The CDR3 runs 18 residues. V shed 6 bases, J shed 7 bases, and the junction held 21 bases outside the gene matches. In DNA, the CDR3 is TGTGCCAGCAGGGTAAAGTTTTCTCGTGGACAGGGGTTAGATGAAGCTTTCTTT. This encodes CASRVKFSRGQGLDEAFF. Drawing the rest from reference TRBV7-9 and TRBJ1-1, the complete variable domain is DTGVSQNPRHKITKRGQNVTFRCDPISEHNRLYWYRQTLGQGPEFLTYFQNEAQLEKSRLLSDRFSAERPKGSFSTLEIQRTEQGDSAMYLCASRVKFSRGQGLDEAFFGQGTRLTVV.

The CDR3 nucleotides read TGTGCCAGCAGCTTGGAAGGGAACTATGGCTACACCTTC. This gives the protein CASSLEGNYGYTF. This chain joins TRBV5-5 and TRBJ1-2; D is uncertain. Trimming removed 0 bases at V and 2 bases at J, with 5 bases between. The CDR3 runs to 13 residues. Germline lookup yields CDR1 SGHKS and CDR2 YYEKEE (reference sequence).

This clone appeared once. V gene TRBV30 combines with J gene TRBJ1-1; D unclear. V gave up 8 bases and J gave up 3 bases, with 10 bases separating them. In germline, CDR1 is GTSNPN, CDR2 SVGIG (reference sequence). The CDR3 extends over 11 amino acids. The CDR3 region is CALKTDTEAFF. Written as DNA, the CDR3 is TGTGCCCTTAAGACGGACACTGAAGCTTTCTTT.

This clone is a singleton in its sample. The chain combines TRBV5-1 with TRBJ2-1, with 11 nucleotides matching TRBD2. The germline V gene has CDR1 SGHRS and CDR2 YFSETQ. The CDR3 runs to 15 residues. V trimming: 1 base; J trimming: 10 bases; junction bases outside the gene matches: 7. The CDR3 reads CASSLLTSGSVEQFF. Written as DNA, the CDR3 is TGCGCCAGCAGCTTGTTAACTAGCGGGAGTGTAGAGCAGTTCTTC.

About this clone itself: Germline and junction disagree at one end, which may indicate a read error. This chain connects TRBV9 to TRBJ2-1; D may be TRBD1 (7 bases). The CDR3 loop spans 15 amino acids. CDR1 SGDLS and CDR2 YYNGEE come from the germline V gene. CDR3 in amino acids: CASSSTGDSFNEQFF. Written as DNA, the CDR3 is TGTGCCAGCAGCTCAACAGGGGACTCCTTCAATGAGCAGTTCTTC.

The chain carries TRBV7-9 and TRBJ1-3; 7 positions agree with TRBD1. Germline CDR1 SEHNR, CDR2 FQNEAQ (reference sequence). Trimming cost V 5 bases and J 0 bases; bases outside gene matches: 4. This CDR3 has 15 amino acids. The CDR3 DNA is TGTGCCAGCAGCCCCAGGGGGAACTCTGGAAACACCATATATTTT. Translation: CASSPRGNSGNTIYF.

This clone was found once. This chain uses TRBV11-2 with TRBJ1-2; TRBD1 might be the D (6 bases). Trimming pared 5 bases from V and 3 bases from J, leaving 16 bases between. Germline assignment: CDR1 SGHAT and CDR2 FQNNGV. This CDR3 contains 15 residues. In nucleotides, the CDR3 is TGTGCCAGCAGCGTCACAGGGTCCCCGTACTATGGCTACACCTTC. Its translation is CASSVTGSPYYGYTF.

This clone was recorded only once. The V call is TRBV23-1, the J call TRBJ1-5; D uncertain. TRBV23-1 is assigned to the ORF class and has an uncertain function. The CDR3 length is 13 residues. The germline V and J ends were trimmed by 4 bases and 5 bases, with 9 bases remaining between them. For the CDR3, the DNA is TGCGCCAGCAGTCTCGGTCGCGATCAGCCCCAGCATTTT. The encoded protein is CASSLGRDQPQHF.

This clone was recorded a few times. Other DNA sequences from this sample encode an identical CDR3 as well. DNA for the CDR3: TGTGCCAGCAGCCCTGGGACAGGGAATCAGCCCCAGCATTTT. It is translated as CASSPGTGNQPQHF. The rearrangement links TRBV7-9 to TRBJ1-5; 9 nucleotides match TRBD1. The CDR3 is 14 residues long. V gave up 5 bases and J gave up 4 bases; unmatched junction bases: 3. From germline, CDR1 is SEHNR and CDR2 FQNEAQ (reference sequence).

The chain is built from TRBV5-4 and TRBJ2-7; no clear D gene. Per germline, CDR1 SGHNT and CDR2 YYREEE (reference sequence). CDR3 length: 13 amino acids. V was pared by 3 bases and J by 3 bases, with 10 bases between. CDR3 bases: TGTGCCAGCAGCTCACCCAATGACTACGAGCAGTACTTC. Translation gives CASSSPNDYEQYF.

The V gene is TRBV7-2, the J gene TRBJ2-7; TRBD2 matches 16 bases. V shed 4 bases, J shed 1 base, and the junction held 10 bases outside the gene matches. This CDR3 has 19 residues. Germline CDR1 and CDR2: SGHTA and FQGNSA. CDR3 in amino acids: CASSSGLAGGKVGSYEQYF. The CDR3 DNA reads TGTGCCAGCAGCTCGGGACTAGCGGGAGGGAAGGTTGGGTCCTACGAGCAGTACTTC.

This chain uses TRBV10-2 with TRBJ2-2; D is unclear. Germline V lookup: CDR1 WSHSY, CDR2 SAAADI. The CDR3 spans 16 residues. Trimming stripped 0 bases from V and 1 base from J, with 9 bases between. CDR3 amino acids: CASSESVTKNTGELFF. The CDR3 coding sequence is TGCGCCAGCAGTGAGTCAGTGACAAAGAACACCGGGGAGCTGTTTTTT.

The chain recombines TRBV18 with TRBJ2-3, with 12 bases identical to TRBD2. V lost 4 bases to trimming and J lost 7 bases; unmatched junction nucleotides: 9. The V gene's germline CDR1 is KGHSH and CDR2 LQKENI. This CDR3 comprises 16 residues. CDR3 in DNA: TGTGCCAGCTCACTTACTAGCGGGAGGCATGTAAATACGCAGTATTTT. Its translation is CASSLTSGRHVNTQYF.

This clone showed up just once. The chain couples TRBV19 to TRBJ1-5, with D unresolved. Germline V gene lookup returns CDR1 LNHDA and CDR2 SQIVND (reference sequence). V lost 3 bases and J lost 7, with 13 bases in between. CDR3 length: 14 residues. The CDR3: CASSIGLHRQPQHF. CDR3 bases: TGTGCCAGTAGTATTGGACTGCATAGACAGCCCCAGCATTTT.

V is TRBV2 and J is TRBJ1-6; D not resolved. The germline V gene has CDR1 SNHLY and CDR2 FYNNEI. V shed 2 bases and J shed 5 bases, with 10 bases lying between them. The CDR3 contains 15 residues. The CDR3: CASSEHLGNNSPLHF. For the CDR3, the DNA is TGTGCCAGCAGTGAACACCTGGGAAATAATTCACCCCTCCACTTT.